This entry features one TCR beta chain sequence. Both 60 Vbeta primers and 13 Jbeta primers went into the PCR. Produced via immunoSEQ multiplex PCR; TCRdb's table is partial and in-frame only. The table records about 170,000 clones, approximately 78% of them present only once. The sample is drawn from a study of cytomegalovirus exposure and HLA in healthy donors. The V gene's germline CDR1 is SGHRS and CDR2 YFSETQ. V gave up 0 bases and J gave up 6 bases; unmatched junction bases: 9. The CDR3 sequence is 16 residues long. Sample: PBMCs. The chain carries TRBV5-1 and TRBJ2-1; 7 bases agree with TRBD2. This sequence was found in a woman younger than 35 in good health and CMV-seronegative. The CDR3 DNA reads as TGCGCCAGCAGCTTGGGTCCTAGCGGCCCCGCCAATGAGCAGTTCTTC. Protein sequence: CASSLGPSGPANEQFF.